Presented here are 12 T cell receptor beta chains from one specimen sequenced in a study of tumor-infiltrating lymphocytes in primary liver carcinoma. The investigators made TCR beta cDNA from about 500 ng total RNA, using a constant-region primer. For TCR beta, libraries were produced by three nested multiplex PCR rounds using slightly modified ARM-PCR. Researchers ran the first two PCR rounds for roughly 11 cycles each with TRBV1-TRBV30 forward primers and a C-beta reverse primer. TCRdb reanalysed the multiplex PCR reads using MiXCR and keeps one entry per CDR3 protein. The sample has 300,000 to 400,000 distinct CDR3 sequences, about 60% seen once. Unsorted whole blood supplied the blood RNA, and germline DNA was isolated too. The sample was peripheral blood. The receptors were gathered from a man between 35 and 55 years old with primary liver carcinoma and hepatitis B virus infection.

A remark on this clonotype: With a much larger clone just one base away, this may be a read error. The chain combines TRBV10-3 with TRBJ2-1, with 16 bases matching TRBD2. The CDR3 has 15 residues. V gave up 7 bases and J gave up 9 bases; unmatched junction bases: 6. Germline lookup yields CDR1 ENHRY and CDR2 SYGVKD. CDR3 DNA sequence: TGTGCCATCAATCCGGGACTAGCGGGAGGGAGTGAGCAGTTCTTC. Its translation is CAINPGLAGGSEQFF.

For this clonotype: Mismatch with germline at one junction end may stem from a read error. The V and J genes are TRBV7-9 and TRBJ2-7; possible D gene TRBD1, 5 bases. The CDR3 is 14 residues long. Germline CDR1 is SEHNR and CDR2 is FQNEAQ (reference sequence). The CDR3: CTSSSADTHYEQYF. The CDR3 nucleotides are TGTACCAGCAGCTCGGCGGACACCCACTACGAGCAGTACTTC.

This rearrangement joins TRBV28 to TRBJ1-2; 8 bases match TRBD1. V was pared by 7 bases and J by 8 bases, with 12 bases of the junction left unmatched. The CDR3 runs to 14 residues. Germline values: CDR1 MDHEN, CDR2 SYDVKM. For the CDR3, the DNA is TGTGCCAGCACCCCCCACGGACAGGGAGAGGGCTACACCTTC. Its protein is CASTPHGQGEGYTF.

Details on this clonotype: An end of the junction differs from the germline gene, which may be a read error. The J gene is TRBJ2-1, the V gene TRBV29-1; no reliable D call. Germline CDR1 and CDR2: SQVTM and ANQGSEA. The CDR3 spans 16 residues. Here the CDR3 reads CIVDLLDASSYNEEFF. The CDR3 DNA reads as TGCATCGTTGATCTTCTTGACGCCAGCTCCTACAATGAGGAGTTCTTC.

The rearrangement joins TRBV30 to TRBJ1-3, with D possibly matching TRBD1 (6 bases). V was trimmed by 1 base and J by 6 bases, leaving 13 bases between them. The CDR3 totals 14 residues. Germline V gene lookup returns CDR1 GTSNPN and CDR2 SVGIG (reference sequence). Written as DNA, the CDR3 is TGTGCCTGGAGTGACCTGACAGGCGAAAACACCATATATTTT. Translation: CAWSDLTGENTIYF.

This clonotype was picked up one time. The chain links TRBV5-1 to TRBJ2-1; a weak D match, TRBD1 (5 bases). The V gene lost 8 bases and the J gene lost 10 bases, with 19 bases spanning the gap. The CDR3 consists of 13 residues. Germline loops: CDR1 SGHRS, CDR2 YFSETQ. This chain's CDR3 is CASRDSSSYEQFF. Here the CDR3 DNA reads TGCGCCAGTCGCGACAGTAGCTCCTACGAGCAGTTCTTC.

This clonotype has a handful of counts. V gene TRBV5-4 combines with J gene TRBJ1-6; TRBD1 might be the D (5 bases). The CDR3 spans 15 residues. Trimming stripped 3 bases from V and 5 bases from J, with 12 bases between. Germline loops: CDR1 SGHNT, CDR2 YYREEE (reference sequence). The CDR3 sequence is CASSSTGGNNSPLHF. The CDR3 DNA follows: TGTGCCAGCAGCTCAACAGGAGGGAATAATTCACCCCTCCACTTT.

Worth noting for this clonotype: A read error is likely, as this CDR3 ends without the conserved phenylalanine or tryptophan. The V and J genes are TRBV11-1 and TRBJ1-1; D is possibly TRBD1 (5 bases). The CDR3 runs 14 residues. CDR1 is SGHAT, CDR2 FQDESV, per germline (reference sequence). The CDR3 loop is CTSRLDGGKGEAFI. CDR3 sequence (DNA): TGTACCAGCAGACTGGACGGGGGTAAGGGTGAAGCTTTCATT.

A single count supports this clonotype. The conserved phenylalanine or tryptophan normally closing the CDR3 is absent here, so this likely arose from a read error. The genes are TRBV29-1 and TRBJ2-1, with TRBD1 identical over 10 bases. CDR3 size: 14 residues. Germline V gene lookup returns CDR1 SQVTM and CDR2 ANQGSEA. With V trimmed by 8 bases and J by 6 bases, 10 bases remained unmatched. The CDR3 protein is CSISRDRGINEQFS. CDR3 DNA: TGCAGCATTTCTAGGGACAGGGGCATCAATGAGCAGTTCTCC.

V usage is TRBV6-1 and J usage is TRBJ2-1; D gene unclear. The CDR3 consists of 15 residues. The germline V and J ends were trimmed by 4 bases and 6 bases, with 16 bases remaining between them. Looked up from germline, CDR1 is MNHNS and CDR2 is SASEGT. The DNA of the CDR3 is TGTGCCAGCAGTGGCGGAGCTCTCCGATCCAATGAGCAGTTCTTC. Translation: CASSGGALRSNEQFF.

A word on this clonotype: Its ends do not fully match the called genes, so a read error is possible. The rearrangement uses TRBV5-6 and TRBJ2-2, with 7 bases identical to TRBD1. This CDR3 region has 14 residues. CDR1 and CDR2 from the germline V gene are SGHDT and YYEEEE. CDR3 nucleotides: TGTGCCAGCAGCCCGACAGGGCGAACCGGGGAGCAGTTTTTT. Protein: CASSPTGRTGEQFF. The full variable domain, its missing parts supplied by reference TRBV5-6 and TRBJ2-2, is DAGVTQSPTHLIKTRGQQVTLRCSPKSGHDTVSWYQQALGQGPQFIFQYYEEEERQRGNFPDRFSGHQFPNYSSELNVNALLLGDSALYLCASSPTGRTGEQFFGEGSRLTVL.

V usage is TRBV12-3 or TRBV12-4 and J usage is TRBJ2-1, with 8 bases that match TRBD1. The CDR3 is 14 amino acids. J was trimmed by 6 bases and V by 6 bases; bases with no gene match: 7. CDR3 sequence reads: CASRGQGSGNEQFF. The CDR3 DNA reads as TGTGCCAGCAGAGGACAGGGCTCGGGCAATGAGCAGTTCTTC.